Following are 6 T cell receptor beta chains from one sample sequenced in a study of blood T cell repertoires in COVID-19 (TCRdb year 2020). Receptor libraries were prepared by the immunoSEQ multiplex PCR assay. The table was pulled from immuneACCESS by TCRdb, which kept in-frame rearrangements only. Such tables lose some clones; where checked, under half of the loss comes from unresolved V genes, and the rest has no known cause. Across this sample there are roughly 110,000 clones, with 88% seen only once. The top ten constitute roughly 6.6% of the sample. Sample: peripheral blood. Receptors were obtained from a man in his forties or fifties with active or convalescent COVID-19.

The chain recombines TRBV5-1 with TRBJ2-1; D gene unclear. V lost 1 base and J 0 bases, leaving 14 bases between the germline ends. The CDR3 length is 17 residues. CDR1 and CDR2 (germline): SGHRS, YFSETQ. Written as DNA, the CDR3 is TGCGCCAGCAGCTTGAACTTCCGGGTGTCCTCCTACAATGAGCAGTTCTTC. Its protein is CASSLNFRVSSYNEQFF.

The chain links TRBV7-9 to TRBJ1-5; 9 bases match TRBD1. Germline trimming cut 5 bases from V and 8 bases from J; bases unmatched to any gene: 4. The CDR3 contains 13 residues. The germline CDR1 and CDR2 sequences are SEHNR and FQNEAQ (reference sequence). This CDR3 reads CASSTGQGKPQHF. CDR3 in DNA: TGTGCCAGCAGCACAGGACAGGGGAAGCCCCAGCATTTT. The full variable domain, rest sourced from reference TRBV7-9 and TRBJ1-5, is DTGVSQNPRHKITKRGQNVTFRCDPISEHNRLYWYRQTLGQGPEFLTYFQNEAQLEKSRLLSDRFSAERPKGSFSTLEIQRTEQGDSAMYLCASSTGQGKPQHFGDGTRLSIL.

This clone has just one count. J is TRBJ1-5 and V is TRBV18; tentative D call: TRBD1 (5 bases). V was cut by 4 bases and J by 0 bases, with 7 bases left in between. CDR1 is KGHSH and CDR2 is LQKENI in the germline V gene. The CDR3 sequence is 14 residues long. CDR3 sequence reads: CASSRTSSNQPQHF. In DNA, the CDR3 is TGTGCCAGCTCACGGACATCTAGCAATCAGCCCCAGCATTTT.

V is TRBV28 and J is TRBJ2-1; TRBD2 aligns across 10 bases. The CDR3 is 19 residues long. Germline CDR1 reads MDHEN; CDR2 reads SYDVKM. With 10 bases clipped from V and 3 bases from J, the junction kept 21 bases outside the gene matches. For the CDR3, the DNA is TGTGCCACCACAGGGCGGCTAGCGGGAGATGTGCGTAACTACAATGAGCAGTTCTTC. It is translated as CATTGRLAGDVRNYNEQFF.

The chain joins TRBV12-3 or TRBV12-4 to TRBJ2-7; D ambiguous. The CDR3 extends over 11 amino acids. Trimming shortened V by 6 bases and J by 4 bases, and 7 bases separated the two germline ends. CDR3 residues: CASSKTYEQYF. The CDR3 DNA reads TGTGCCAGCAGCAAGACTTACGAGCAGTACTTC.

This sequence joins TRBV6-5 and TRBJ2-1; 7 positions match TRBD1. The CDR3 extends over 12 amino acids. V lost 6 bases, J lost 9 bases, and 5 bases stayed unmatched. The germline CDR1 and CDR2 sequences are MNHEY and SVGAGI. The chain's CDR3 is CASSKGQLEQFF. Here the CDR3 DNA reads TGTGCCAGCAGCAAGGGACAGCTTGAGCAGTTCTTC.